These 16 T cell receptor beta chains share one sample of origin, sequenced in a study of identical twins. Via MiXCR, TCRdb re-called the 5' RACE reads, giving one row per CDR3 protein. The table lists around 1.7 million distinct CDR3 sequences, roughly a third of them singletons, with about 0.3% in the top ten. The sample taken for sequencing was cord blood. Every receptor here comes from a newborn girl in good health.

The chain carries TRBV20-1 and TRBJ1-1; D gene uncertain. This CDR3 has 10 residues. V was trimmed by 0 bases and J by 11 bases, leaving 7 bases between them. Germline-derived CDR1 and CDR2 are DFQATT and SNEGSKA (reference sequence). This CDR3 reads CSARDRWAFF. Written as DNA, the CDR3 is TGCAGTGCTAGAGATAGGTGGGCTTTCTTT.

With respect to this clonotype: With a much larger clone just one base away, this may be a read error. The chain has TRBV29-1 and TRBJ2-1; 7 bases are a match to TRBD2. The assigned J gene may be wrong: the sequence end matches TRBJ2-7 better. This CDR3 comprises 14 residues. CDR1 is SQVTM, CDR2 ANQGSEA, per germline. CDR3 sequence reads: CSVELAVSYNEQYF. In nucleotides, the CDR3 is TGCAGCGTTGAACTAGCGGTTTCCTACAATGAGCAGTACTTC.

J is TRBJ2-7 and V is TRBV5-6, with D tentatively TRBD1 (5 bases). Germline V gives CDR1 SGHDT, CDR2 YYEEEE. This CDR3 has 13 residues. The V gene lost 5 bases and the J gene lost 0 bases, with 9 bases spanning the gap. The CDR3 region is CASRFRVSYEQYF. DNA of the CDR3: TGTGCCAGCAGGTTCAGGGTCTCCTACGAGCAGTACTTC. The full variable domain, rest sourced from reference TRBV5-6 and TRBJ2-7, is DAGVTQSPTHLIKTRGQQVTLRCSPKSGHDTVSWYQQALGQGPQFIFQYYEEEERQRGNFPDRFSGHQFPNYSSELNVNALLLGDSALYLCASRFRVSYEQYFGPGTRLTVT.

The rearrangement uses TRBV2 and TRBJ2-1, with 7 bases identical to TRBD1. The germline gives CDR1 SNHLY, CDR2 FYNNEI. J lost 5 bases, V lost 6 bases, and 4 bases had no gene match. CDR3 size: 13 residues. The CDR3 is CASRNRGNNEQFF. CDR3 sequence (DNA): TGTGCCAGCAGGAACAGGGGAAACAATGAGCAGTTCTTC.

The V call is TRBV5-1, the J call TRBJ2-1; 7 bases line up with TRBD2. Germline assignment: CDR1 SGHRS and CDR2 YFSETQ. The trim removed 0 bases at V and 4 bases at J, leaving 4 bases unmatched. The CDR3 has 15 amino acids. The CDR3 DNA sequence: TGCGCCAGCAGCTTGGCGACTAGCATATACAATGAGCAGTTCTTC. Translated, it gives CASSLATSIYNEQFF.

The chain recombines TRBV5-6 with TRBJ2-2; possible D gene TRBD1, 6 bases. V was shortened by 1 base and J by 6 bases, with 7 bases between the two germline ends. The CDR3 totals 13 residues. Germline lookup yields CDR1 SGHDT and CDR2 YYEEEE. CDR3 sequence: CASSLTGSGELFF. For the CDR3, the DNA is TGTGCCAGCAGCTTGACAGGGTCCGGGGAGCTGTTTTTT. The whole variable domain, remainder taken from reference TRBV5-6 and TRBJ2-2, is DAGVTQSPTHLIKTRGQQVTLRCSPKSGHDTVSWYQQALGQGPQFIFQYYEEEERQRGNFPDRFSGHQFPNYSSELNVNALLLGDSALYLCASSLTGSGELFFGEGSRLTVL.

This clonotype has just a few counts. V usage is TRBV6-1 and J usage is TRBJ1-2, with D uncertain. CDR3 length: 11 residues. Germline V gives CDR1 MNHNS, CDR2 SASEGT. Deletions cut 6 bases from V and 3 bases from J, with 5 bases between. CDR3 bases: TGTGCCAGCAGAACCTACTATGGCTACACCTTC. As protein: CASRTYYGYTF.

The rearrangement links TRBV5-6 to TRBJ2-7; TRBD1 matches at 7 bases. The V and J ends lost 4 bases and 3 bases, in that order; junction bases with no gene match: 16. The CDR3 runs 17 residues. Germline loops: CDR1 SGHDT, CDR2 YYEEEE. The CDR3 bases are TGTGCCAGCAGCGATATCAAGGGACAGTCGACAAACTACGAGCAGTACTTC. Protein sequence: CASSDIKGQSTNYEQYF.

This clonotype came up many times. As DNA, the CDR3 is TGTGCCAGCAGCCAAGATTCCGAGAGCTATGGCTACACCTTC. It specifies CASSQDSESYGYTF. The V call is TRBV4-2, the J call TRBJ1-2; no clear D. The germline CDR1 and CDR2 sequences are LGHNA and YNFKEQ. With 0 bases removed from V and 4 bases from J, the gap between germline ends came to 9 bases. This CDR3 spans 14 amino acids.

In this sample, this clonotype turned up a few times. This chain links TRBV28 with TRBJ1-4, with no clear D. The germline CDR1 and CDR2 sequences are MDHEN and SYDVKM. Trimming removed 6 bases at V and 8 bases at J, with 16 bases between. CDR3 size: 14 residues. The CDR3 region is CASRPPGPREKLFF. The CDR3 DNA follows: TGTGCCAGCAGGCCCCCAGGCCCTCGGGAAAAACTGTTTTTT.

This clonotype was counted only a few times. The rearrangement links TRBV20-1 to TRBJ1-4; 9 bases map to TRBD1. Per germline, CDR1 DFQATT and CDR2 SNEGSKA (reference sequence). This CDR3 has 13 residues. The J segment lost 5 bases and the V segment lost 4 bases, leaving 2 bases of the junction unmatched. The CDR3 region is CSATGQGNEKLFF. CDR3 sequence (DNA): TGCAGTGCTACGGGACAGGGAAATGAAAAACTGTTTTTT.

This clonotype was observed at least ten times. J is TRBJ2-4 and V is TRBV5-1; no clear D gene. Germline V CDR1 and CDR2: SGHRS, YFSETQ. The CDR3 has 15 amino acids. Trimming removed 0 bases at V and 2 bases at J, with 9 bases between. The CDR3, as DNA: TGCGCCAGCAGCTTGGGGGGTAGCCCCAAAAACATTCAGTACTTC. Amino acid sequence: CASSLGGSPKNIQYF.

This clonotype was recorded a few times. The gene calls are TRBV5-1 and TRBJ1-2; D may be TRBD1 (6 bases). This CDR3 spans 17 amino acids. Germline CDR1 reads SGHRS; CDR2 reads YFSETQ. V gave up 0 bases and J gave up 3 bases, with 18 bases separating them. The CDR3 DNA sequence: TGCGCCAGCAGCTTGGAAGGGGACAATCGGGCTTACTATGGCTACACCTTC. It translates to CASSLEGDNRAYYGYTF. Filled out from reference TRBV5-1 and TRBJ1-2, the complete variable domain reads KAGVTQTPRYLIKTRGQQVTLSCSPISGHRSVSWYQQTPGQGLQFLFEYFSETQRNKGNFPGRFSGRQFSNSRSEMNVSTLELGDSALYLCASSLEGDNRAYYGYTFGSGTRLTVV.

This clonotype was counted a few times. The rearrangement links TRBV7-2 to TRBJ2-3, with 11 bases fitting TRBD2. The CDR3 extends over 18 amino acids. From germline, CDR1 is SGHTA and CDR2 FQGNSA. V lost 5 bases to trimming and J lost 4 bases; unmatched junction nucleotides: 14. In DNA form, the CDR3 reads TGTGCCAGCAGCCCAACCCCGGGACTAGCGGCTAGAGCAGATACGCAGTATTTT. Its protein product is CASSPTPGLAARADTQYF.

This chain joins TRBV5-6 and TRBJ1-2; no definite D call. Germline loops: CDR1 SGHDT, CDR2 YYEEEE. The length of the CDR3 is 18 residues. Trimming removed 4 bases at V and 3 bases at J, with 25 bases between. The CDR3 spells CASSHHPKTGRLYYGYTF. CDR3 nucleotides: TGTGCCAGCAGCCACCACCCAAAGACGGGCAGGCTATACTATGGCTACACCTTC.

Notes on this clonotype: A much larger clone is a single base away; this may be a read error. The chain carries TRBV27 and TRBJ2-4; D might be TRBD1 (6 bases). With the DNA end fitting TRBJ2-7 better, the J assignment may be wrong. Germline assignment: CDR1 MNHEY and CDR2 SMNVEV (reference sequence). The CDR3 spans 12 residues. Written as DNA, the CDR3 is TGTGCCAGCATTTTAGGCAGGGGCGAGCAGTACTTC. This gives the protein CASILGRGEQYF.